A selection of T cell receptor beta chains follows, all from one sample in a study of CXCR3-negative and CXCR3-positive naive CD8 T cells. For each CDR3 protein, TCRdb gives one entry from its re-call of the 5' RACE reads, without DNA. The sample data list about 63,000 distinct CDR3 sequences. Sequencing input: naive CXCR3+ CD8+ T cells from blood. These receptors were taken from a human donor in good health. Some clones in this sample may be carry-over from other donors' samples. CDR3s include the opening cysteine and the closing phenylalanine or tryptophan. Fields, in order: V gene, J gene, clone size, CDR3 protein. The listing skips clone size in some rows; elsewhere it reads once, few, many or a size class.

>TRBV19|TRBJ2-1|NA
CASSHGPVNEQFF
>TRBV7-2|TRBJ2-7|NA
CASSLPAGAYEQYF
>TRBV4-3|TRBJ2-2|NA
CASSQGAVRAGELFF
>TRBV4-3|TRBJ2-5|NA
CASSQERGGQETQYF
>TRBV7-9|TRBJ1-6|NA
CASSPPDSVPSPLHF
>TRBV28|TRBJ1-1|NA
CASSYRGRLNTEAFF
>TRBV28|TRBJ2-4|NA
CASSFGGGSIQYF
>TRBV3-1|TRBJ2-5|NA
CASRGPNQETQYF
>TRBV6-2/TRBV6-3|TRBJ2-3|NA
CASSYSPQSAVFTDTQYF
>TRBV7-3|TRBJ2-1|NA
CASSLRRDGEQFF
>TRBV14|TRBJ2-5|NA
CASSPNPRGGLQETQYF
>TRBV7-6|TRBJ2-4|NA
CASSLSRVDIQYF
>TRBV2|TRBJ2-3|NA
CASSDYRGADTQYF
>TRBV4-1|TRBJ2-1|NA
CASSQQQGYEQFF
>TRBV28|TRBJ2-1|NA
CASSLTVNNEQFF
>TRBV7-3|TRBJ2-6|NA
CASSLTGGFAGANVLTF
>TRBV28|TRBJ1-5|NA
CASTVVRQPQHF
>TRBV28|TRBJ2-1|NA
CASSFISTSGVVEQFF
>TRBV9|TRBJ2-7|NA
CASSPVQGGDEQYF
>TRBV2|TRBJ2-7|NA
CASSGDREYTYEQYF
>TRBV5-1|TRBJ2-7|NA
CASSLAFDSAYEQYF
>TRBV29-1|TRBJ2-1|NA
CSVTGTDSYNEQFF
>TRBV4-1|TRBJ2-7|NA
CASSQEKTAPSYEQYF
>TRBV28|TRBJ2-7|NA
CASSEGVRSDGGVEQYF
>TRBV4-1|TRBJ2-1|NA
CASMSSGGLRWFF
>TRBV5-1|TRBJ1-1|NA
CASSQGQGAVTEAFF
>TRBV7-2|TRBJ2-3|NA
CASSPSGGATDTQYF
>TRBV19|TRBJ1-1|NA
CASSQTGWTEAFF
>TRBV29-1|TRBJ2-5|NA
CSVWDSPNYQETQYF
>TRBV5-5|TRBJ2-7|NA
CASSTGTAFYEQYF
>TRBV7-9|TRBJ2-7|NA
CASSPGTGVESYEQYF
>TRBV29-1|TRBJ2-7|NA
CSVVTRSSYEQYF
>TRBV5-1|TRBJ1-5|medium-sized
CASSSGLSDQPQHF
>TRBV10-3|TRBJ2-2|NA
CASEGASGELFF
>TRBV6-4|TRBJ2-3|NA
CASSDSLAGTTDTQYF
>TRBV29-1|TRBJ2-2|NA
CSVGQADTGELFF
>TRBV29-1|TRBJ2-3|NA
CSVVGQSTILTSTDTQYF
>TRBV20-1|TRBJ1-1|NA
CSASSRETEAFF
>TRBV6-4|TRBJ2-2|NA
CASSDSRDPGELFF
>TRBV11-1|TRBJ2-3|NA
CASSFPGASGPTDTQYF